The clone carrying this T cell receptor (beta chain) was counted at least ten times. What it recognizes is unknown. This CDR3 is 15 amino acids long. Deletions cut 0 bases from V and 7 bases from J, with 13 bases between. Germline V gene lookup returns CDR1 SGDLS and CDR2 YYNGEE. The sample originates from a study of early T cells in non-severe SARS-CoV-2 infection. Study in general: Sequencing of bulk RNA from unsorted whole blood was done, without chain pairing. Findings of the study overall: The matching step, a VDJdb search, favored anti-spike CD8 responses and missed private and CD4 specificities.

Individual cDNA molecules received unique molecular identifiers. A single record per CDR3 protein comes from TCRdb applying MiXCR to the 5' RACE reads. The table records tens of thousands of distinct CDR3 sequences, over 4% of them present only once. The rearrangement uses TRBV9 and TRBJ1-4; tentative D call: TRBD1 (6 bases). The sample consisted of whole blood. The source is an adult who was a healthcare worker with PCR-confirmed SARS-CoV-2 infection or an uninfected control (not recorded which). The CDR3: CASSVAGETGEKLFF. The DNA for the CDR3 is TGTGCCAGCAGCGTAGCAGGGGAGACGGGTGAAAAACTGTTTTTT. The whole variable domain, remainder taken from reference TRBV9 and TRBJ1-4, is DSGVTQTPKHLITATGQRVTLRCSPRSGDLSVYWYQQSLDQGLQFLIQYYNGEERAKGNILERFSAQQFPDLHSELNLSSLELGDSALYFCASSVAGETGEKLFFGSGTQLSVL.